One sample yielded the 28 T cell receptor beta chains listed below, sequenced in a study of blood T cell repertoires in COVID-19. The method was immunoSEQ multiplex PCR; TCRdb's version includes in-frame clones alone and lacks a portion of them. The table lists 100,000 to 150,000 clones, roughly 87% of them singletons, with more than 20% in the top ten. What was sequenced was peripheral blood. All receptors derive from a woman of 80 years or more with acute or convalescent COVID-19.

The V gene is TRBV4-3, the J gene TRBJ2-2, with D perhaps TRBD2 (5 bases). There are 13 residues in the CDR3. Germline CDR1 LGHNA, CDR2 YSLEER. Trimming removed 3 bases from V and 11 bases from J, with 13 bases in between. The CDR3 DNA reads TGCGCCAGCAGCCACGGTTTCGGGGTTGAGCTGTTTTTT. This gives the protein CASSHGFGVELFF.

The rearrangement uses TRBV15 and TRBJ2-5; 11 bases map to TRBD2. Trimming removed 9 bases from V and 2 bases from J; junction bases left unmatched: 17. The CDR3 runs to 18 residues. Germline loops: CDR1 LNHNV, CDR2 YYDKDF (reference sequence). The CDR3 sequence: CATHAPSGGRYQQETQYF. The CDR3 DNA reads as TGTGCCACTCATGCGCCTAGCGGGGGGCGTTACCAACAAGAGACCCAGTACTTC.

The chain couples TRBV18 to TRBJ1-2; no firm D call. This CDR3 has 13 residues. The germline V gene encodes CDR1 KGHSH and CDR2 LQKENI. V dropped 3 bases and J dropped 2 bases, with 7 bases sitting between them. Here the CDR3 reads CASSPSGNYGYTF. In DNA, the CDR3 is TGTGCCAGCTCACCTAGCGGAAACTATGGCTACACCTTC.

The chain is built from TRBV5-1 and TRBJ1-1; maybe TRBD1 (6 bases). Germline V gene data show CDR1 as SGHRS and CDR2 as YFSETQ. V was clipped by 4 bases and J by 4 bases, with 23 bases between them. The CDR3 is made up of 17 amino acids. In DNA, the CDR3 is TGCGCCAGCAGCCCGGGCGTTGGGGCACAGGGCGCCACTGAAGCTTTCTTT. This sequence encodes CASSPGVGAQGATEAFF.

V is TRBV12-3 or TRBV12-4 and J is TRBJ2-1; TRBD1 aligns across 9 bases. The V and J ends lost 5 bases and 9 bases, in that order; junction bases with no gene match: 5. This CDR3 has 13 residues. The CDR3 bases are TGTGCCAGCAGTACAGGGGGCTTTGGTGAGCAGTTCTTC. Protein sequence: CASSTGGFGEQFF.

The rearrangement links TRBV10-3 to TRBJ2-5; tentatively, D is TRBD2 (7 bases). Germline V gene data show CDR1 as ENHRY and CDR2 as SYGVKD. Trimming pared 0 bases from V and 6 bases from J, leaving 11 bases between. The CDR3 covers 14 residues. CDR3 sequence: CAISESGGGKTQYF. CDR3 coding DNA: TGTGCCATCAGTGAGTCGGGAGGGGGGAAGACCCAGTACTTC.

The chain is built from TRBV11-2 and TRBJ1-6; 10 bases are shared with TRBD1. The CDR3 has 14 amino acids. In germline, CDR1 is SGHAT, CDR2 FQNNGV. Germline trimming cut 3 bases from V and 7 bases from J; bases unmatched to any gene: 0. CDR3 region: CASSLGQGNSPLHF. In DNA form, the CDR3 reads TGTGCCAGCAGCTTGGGACAGGGGAATTCACCCCTCCACTTT.

CDR3 sequence (DNA): TGTGCCAGTAGTGTGGACAGGTACACAGATACGCAGTATTTT. It specifies CASSVDRYTDTQYF. The gene calls are TRBV19 and TRBJ2-3, with TRBD1 matching 7 bases. J was trimmed by 2 bases and V by 5 bases; bases with no gene match: 4. The germline V gene has CDR1 LNHDA and CDR2 SQIVND (reference sequence). The CDR3 has 14 residues.

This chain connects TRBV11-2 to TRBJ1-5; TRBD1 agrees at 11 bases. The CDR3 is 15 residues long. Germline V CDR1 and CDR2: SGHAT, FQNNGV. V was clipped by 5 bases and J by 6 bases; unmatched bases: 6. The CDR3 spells CASSTGTGGGQPQHF. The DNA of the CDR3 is TGTGCCAGCAGCACCGGGACAGGGGGAGGTCAGCCCCAGCATTTT.

The CDR3 spells CASSVRSVRDQPQHF. CDR3 coding DNA: TGCGCCAGCAGTGTGAGGTCGGTGCGAGATCAGCCCCAGCATTTT. The rearrangement joins TRBV10-1 to TRBJ1-5; no reliable D call. The V gene's germline CDR1 is WNHNN and CDR2 SYGVQD (reference sequence). The CDR3 is made up of 15 amino acids. With 4 bases removed from V and 5 bases from J, the gap between germline ends came to 15 bases.

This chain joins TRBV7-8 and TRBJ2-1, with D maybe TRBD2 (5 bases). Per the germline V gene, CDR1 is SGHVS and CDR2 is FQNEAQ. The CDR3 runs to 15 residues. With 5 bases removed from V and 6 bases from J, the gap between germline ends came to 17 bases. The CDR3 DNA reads TGTGCCAGCAGCCGAGGGTGGGAGCTGGGCAATGAGCAGTTCTTC. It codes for CASSRGWELGNEQFF.

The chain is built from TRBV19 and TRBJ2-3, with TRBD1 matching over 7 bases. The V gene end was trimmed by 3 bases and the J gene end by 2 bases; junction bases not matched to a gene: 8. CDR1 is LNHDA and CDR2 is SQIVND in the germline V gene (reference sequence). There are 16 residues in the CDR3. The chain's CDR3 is CASSIFWDSFTDTQYF. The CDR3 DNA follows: TGTGCCAGTAGTATTTTTTGGGACAGCTTCACAGATACGCAGTATTTT.

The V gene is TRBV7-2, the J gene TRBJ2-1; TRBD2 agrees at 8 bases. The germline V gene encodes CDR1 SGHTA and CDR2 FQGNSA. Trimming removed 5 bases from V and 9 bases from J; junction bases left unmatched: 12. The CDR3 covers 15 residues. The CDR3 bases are TGTGCCAGCAGCCCGGGGGGGCAGTCTTATACTGAGCAGTTCTTC. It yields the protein CASSPGGQSYTEQFF.

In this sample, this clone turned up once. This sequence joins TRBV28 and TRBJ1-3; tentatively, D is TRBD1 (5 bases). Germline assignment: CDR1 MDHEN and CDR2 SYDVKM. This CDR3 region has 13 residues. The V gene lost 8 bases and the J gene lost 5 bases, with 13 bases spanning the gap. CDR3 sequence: CASAQGIRNTIYF. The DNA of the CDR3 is TGTGCCAGCGCTCAGGGTATAAGAAACACCATATATTTT.

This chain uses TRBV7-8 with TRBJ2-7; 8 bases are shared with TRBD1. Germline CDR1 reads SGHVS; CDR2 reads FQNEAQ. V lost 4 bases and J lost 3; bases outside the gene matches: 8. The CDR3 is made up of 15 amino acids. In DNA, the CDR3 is TGTGCCAGCAGCTGGGGGCGGACAGGGATCTACGAGCAGTACGTC. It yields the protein CASSWGRTGIYEQYV.

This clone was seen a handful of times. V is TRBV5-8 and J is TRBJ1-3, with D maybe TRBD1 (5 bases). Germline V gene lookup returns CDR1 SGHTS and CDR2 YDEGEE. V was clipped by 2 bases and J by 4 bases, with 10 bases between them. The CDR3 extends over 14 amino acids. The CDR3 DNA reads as TGTGCCAGCAGCTTCAGGGTGCGCGGAAACACCATATATTTT. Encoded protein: CASSFRVRGNTIYF.

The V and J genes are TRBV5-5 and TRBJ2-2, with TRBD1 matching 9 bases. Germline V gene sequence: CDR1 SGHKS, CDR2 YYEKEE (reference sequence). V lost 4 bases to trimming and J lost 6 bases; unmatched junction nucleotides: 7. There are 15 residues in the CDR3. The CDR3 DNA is TGTGCCAGCAGCCCCCGGACAGGGGCCTCCGGGGAGCTGTTTTTT. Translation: CASSPRTGASGELFF.

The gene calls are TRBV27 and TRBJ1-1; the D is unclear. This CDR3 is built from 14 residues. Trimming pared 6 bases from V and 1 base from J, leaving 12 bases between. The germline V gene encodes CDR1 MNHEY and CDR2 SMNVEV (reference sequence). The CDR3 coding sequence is TGTGCCAGCAGAAATCCGGGAGGGAACACTGAAGCTTTCTTT. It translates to CASRNPGGNTEAFF.

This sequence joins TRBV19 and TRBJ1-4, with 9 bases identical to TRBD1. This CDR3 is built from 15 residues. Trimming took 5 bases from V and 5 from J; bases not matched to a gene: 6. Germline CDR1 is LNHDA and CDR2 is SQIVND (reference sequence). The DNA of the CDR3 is TGTGCCAGTAGTTTGCTCGGACAGGGGAATGAAAAACTGTTTTTT. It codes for CASSLLGQGNEKLFF.

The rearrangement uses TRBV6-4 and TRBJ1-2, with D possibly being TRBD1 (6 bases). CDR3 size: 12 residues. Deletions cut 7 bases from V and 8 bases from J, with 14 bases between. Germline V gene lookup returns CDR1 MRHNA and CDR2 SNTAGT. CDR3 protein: CASTEGGQGYTF. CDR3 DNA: TGTGCCAGCACGGAGGGGGGGCAGGGCTACACCTTC.

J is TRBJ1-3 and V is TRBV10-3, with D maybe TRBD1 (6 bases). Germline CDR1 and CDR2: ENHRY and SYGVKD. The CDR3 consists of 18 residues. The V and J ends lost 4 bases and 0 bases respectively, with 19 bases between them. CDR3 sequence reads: CAISGGRAGVNSGNTIYF. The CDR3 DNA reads TGTGCCATCAGTGGGGGGCGGGCAGGCGTGAACTCTGGAAACACCATATATTTT.

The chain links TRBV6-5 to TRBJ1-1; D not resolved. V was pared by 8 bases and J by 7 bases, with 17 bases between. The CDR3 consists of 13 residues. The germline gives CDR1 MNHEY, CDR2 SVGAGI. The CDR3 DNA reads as TGTGCCAGCGGAGAGGCTCGTGTAATTGAAGCTTTCTTT. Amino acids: CASGEARVIEAFF.

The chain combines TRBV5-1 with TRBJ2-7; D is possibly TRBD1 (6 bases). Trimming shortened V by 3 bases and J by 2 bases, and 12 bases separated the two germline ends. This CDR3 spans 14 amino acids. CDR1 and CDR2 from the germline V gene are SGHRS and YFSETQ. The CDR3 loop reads CASSSTGSPYEQYF. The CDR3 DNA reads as TGCGCCAGCAGCTCAACAGGGTCCCCCTACGAGCAGTACTTC.

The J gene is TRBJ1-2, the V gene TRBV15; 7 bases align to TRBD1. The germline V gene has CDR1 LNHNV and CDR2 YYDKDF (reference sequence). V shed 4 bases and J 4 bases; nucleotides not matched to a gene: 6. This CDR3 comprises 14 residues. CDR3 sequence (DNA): TGTGCCACCAGCAAATGGGACAGCAGCTATGGCTACACCTTC. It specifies CATSKWDSSYGYTF.

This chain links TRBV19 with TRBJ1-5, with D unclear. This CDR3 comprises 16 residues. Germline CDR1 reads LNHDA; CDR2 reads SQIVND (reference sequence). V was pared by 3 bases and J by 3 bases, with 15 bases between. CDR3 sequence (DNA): TGTGCCAGTAGTATCTTTTGGGTTCAGGACAATCAGCCCCAGCATTTT. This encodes CASSIFWVQDNQPQHF.

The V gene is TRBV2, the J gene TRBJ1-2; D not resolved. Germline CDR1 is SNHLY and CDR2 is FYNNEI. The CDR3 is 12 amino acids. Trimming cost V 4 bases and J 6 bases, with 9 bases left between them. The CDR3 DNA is TGTGCCAGCAGTGTGACGGGGAATGGCTACACCTTC. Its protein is CASSVTGNGYTF.

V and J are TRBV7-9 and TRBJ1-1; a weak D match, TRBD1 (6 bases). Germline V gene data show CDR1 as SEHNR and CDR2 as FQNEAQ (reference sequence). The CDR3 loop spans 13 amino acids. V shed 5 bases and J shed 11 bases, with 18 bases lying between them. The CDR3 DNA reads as TGTGCCAGCAGCGAATTATCGGGTACAGGGGCTTTCTTT. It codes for CASSELSGTGAFF.

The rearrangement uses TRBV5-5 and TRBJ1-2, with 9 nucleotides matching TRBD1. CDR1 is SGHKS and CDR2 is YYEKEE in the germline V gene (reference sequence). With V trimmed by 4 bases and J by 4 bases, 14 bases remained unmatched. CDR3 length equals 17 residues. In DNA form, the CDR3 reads TGTGCCAGCAGCCGATCTTTGAGGGACAGGGAGGCCTATGGCTACACCTTC. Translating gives CASSRSLRDREAYGYTF. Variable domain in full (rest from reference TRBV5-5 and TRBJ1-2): DAGVTQSPTHLIKTRGQQVTLRCSPISGHKSVSWYQQVLGQGPQFIFQYYEKEERGRGNFPDRFSARQFPNYSSELNVNALLLGDSALYLCASSRSLRDREAYGYTFGSGTRLTVV.